Each of the 9 T cell receptor beta chains below was sequenced from the same sample in a study of T cell responses to AZD1222 COVID-19 vaccine. Assay: immunoSEQ multiplex PCR; the TCRdb copy retains only in-frame clones and omits some. The sample records over 45,000 clones, 80% to 90% being singletons. Sample: peripheral blood, taken 28 days after the second AZD1222 dose. The receptor set was obtained from an adult who received the AZD1222 COVID-19 vaccine.

This chain links TRBV11-3 with TRBJ2-1; D remains ambiguous. Germline V gene sequence: CDR1 SGHNT, CDR2 YENEEA. V dropped 1 base and J dropped 1 base, with 8 bases sitting between them. The CDR3 covers 15 residues. The CDR3 bases are TGTGCCAGCAGCTTAGGATGGGAATCCTACAATGAGCAGTTCTTC. Protein sequence: CASSLGWESYNEQFF.

The chain uses TRBV5-1 and TRBJ2-3; 7 positions agree with TRBD2. V was pared by 4 bases and J by 5 bases, with 4 bases of the junction left unmatched. CDR1 SGHRS and CDR2 YFSETQ come from the germline V gene. The CDR3 runs 13 residues. The CDR3 spells CASSTSEVDTQYF. The DNA of the CDR3 is TGCGCCAGCAGCACTAGCGAGGTAGATACGCAGTATTTT.

The chain combines TRBV5-1 with TRBJ1-6, with TRBD1 matching 9 bases. Germline CDR1 reads SGHRS; CDR2 reads YFSETQ. V was clipped by 4 bases and J by 7 bases; unmatched bases: 9. The CDR3 length is 16 residues. CDR3 amino acids: CASSPTGGVGNSPLHF. Written as DNA, the CDR3 is TGCGCCAGCAGCCCCACAGGGGGCGTTGGGAATTCACCCCTCCACTTT.

CDR3 nucleotide sequence: TGTGCCAGCTCAACCTCAGGGACCTCTGGGGCCAACGTCCTGACTTTC. This encodes CASSTSGTSGANVLTF. The V and J genes are TRBV18 and TRBJ2-6; D assignment may be TRBD1 or TRBD2 (5 bases each). CDR3 length equals 16 residues. Trimming took 5 bases from V and 0 from J, leaving 11 bases between them. The V gene's germline CDR1 is KGHSH and CDR2 LQKENI.

The chain has TRBV21-1 and TRBJ1-5; the table's D call, TRBD1, was not checked against the DNA. TRBV21-1 is marked as a pseudogene. The CDR3 runs 16 residues. As DNA, the CDR3 is TGTGCCAGCAGCGGAGGACAGGGGGGCGACAATCAGCCCCAGCATTTT. This codes for CASSGGQGGDNQPQHF.

This clone appeared once. V and J are TRBV2 and TRBJ1-1, with D uncertain. Germline CDR1 SNHLY, CDR2 FYNNEI. V lost 8 bases, J lost 0 bases, and 10 bases lay in between. The CDR3 loop spans 13 amino acids. CDR3 loop: CASLMDLNTEAFF. In DNA, the CDR3 is TGTGCCAGCCTAATGGACCTGAACACTGAAGCTTTCTTT.

The chain combines TRBV5-6 with TRBJ2-7, with 7 bases matching TRBD2. CDR3 length: 17 residues. CDR1 is SGHDT and CDR2 is YYEEEE in the germline V gene. Trimming at V came to 7 bases and at J to 4 bases, leaving 20 bases not matched to a gene. The CDR3 DNA reads TGTGCCAGCCGCTGGGGGGGGGAGGGCGGGTCTCTGTACGAGCAGTACTTC. Translating gives CASRWGGEGGSLYEQYF.

The chain employs TRBV6-6 and TRBJ1-6; a possible D gene is TRBD1 (6 bases). Deletions cut 4 bases from V and 7 bases from J, with 11 bases between. Germline loops: CDR1 MNHNY, CDR2 SVGAGI (reference sequence). CDR3 length: 14 amino acids. CDR3 bases: TGTGCCAGCAGTTCGCCAGGGGAGAATTCACCCCTCCACTTT. Its translation is CASSSPGENSPLHF.

This chain connects TRBV3-1 (or the pseudogene TRBV3-2) to TRBJ2-1; 11 nucleotides match TRBD1. Germline loops: CDR1 LGHDT, CDR2 YNNKEL (reference sequence). This CDR3 region has 15 residues. The J segment lost 2 bases and the V segment lost 4 bases, leaving 1 base of the junction unmatched. In DNA, the CDR3 is TGTGCCAGCAGCCCGGACAGGGGGCCCTACAATGAGCAGTTCTTC. It encodes CASSPDRGPYNEQFF.